This T cell receptor beta chain is from a study of identical twins. This clonotype showed up many times. As yet, its antigen is unknown. CDR1 and CDR2 (germline): SQVTM, ANQGSEA. The CDR3 has 14 residues. The V segment lost 3 bases and the J segment 8 bases; nucleotides outside the gene matches: 10. General observations from the study: Abundant beta clonotypes from cord blood bore fewer insertions; memory repertoires lacked this pattern. Conclusions were based on cross-sectional statistical analysis, without following the same donors.

Through template switching, a universal primer site was introduced, and the cDNA contained unique molecular identifiers. Via MiXCR, TCRdb re-called the 5' RACE reads, giving one row per CDR3 protein. The data contain a few hundred thousand distinct CDR3 sequences, approximately 17% of them singletons. The source is a man in his forties or fifties in good health. Input material: naive T cells sorted from blood. V is TRBV29-1 and J is TRBJ2-1; 7 bases are shared with TRBD2. In DNA form, the CDR3 reads TGCAGCGTTGAGGGGAGGCTCCGGGGGGATGAGCAGTTCTTC. It translates to CSVEGRLRGDEQFF.